This T cell receptor beta chain was recovered during a study of T-cell reconstitution after alpha-beta-depleted transplantation in children. This clonotype occurred a few times. As yet, its antigen is unknown. Points from the study as a whole: The main origin of T-cell counts and diversity one year after transplant was newly produced T cells.

The TCRbeta library incorporated unique molecular identifiers. TCRdb independently ran MiXCR on the PCR reads; one entry per CDR3 protein. The table has hundreds of thousands of distinct CDR3 sequences, roughly 8.2% seen once. The CDR3 extends over 16 amino acids. Germline CDR1 and CDR2: SGHRS and YFSETQ. With V trimmed by 4 bases and J by 1 base, 10 bases remained unmatched. This sample comprised peripheral blood, obtained 360 days after TCRalphabeta/CD19-depleted stem cell transplant. The chain is built from TRBV5-1 and TRBJ2-5, with 7 nucleotides matching TRBD2. This TCR was recovered from a female patient aged 2-9 years who had a stem cell transplant for Fanconi anemia, so the T cells may come from the graft donor. CDR3 region: CASSVLPRTSQETQYF. Here the CDR3 DNA reads TGCGCCAGCAGCGTACTCCCCCGGACTAGCCAAGAGACCCAGTACTTC.